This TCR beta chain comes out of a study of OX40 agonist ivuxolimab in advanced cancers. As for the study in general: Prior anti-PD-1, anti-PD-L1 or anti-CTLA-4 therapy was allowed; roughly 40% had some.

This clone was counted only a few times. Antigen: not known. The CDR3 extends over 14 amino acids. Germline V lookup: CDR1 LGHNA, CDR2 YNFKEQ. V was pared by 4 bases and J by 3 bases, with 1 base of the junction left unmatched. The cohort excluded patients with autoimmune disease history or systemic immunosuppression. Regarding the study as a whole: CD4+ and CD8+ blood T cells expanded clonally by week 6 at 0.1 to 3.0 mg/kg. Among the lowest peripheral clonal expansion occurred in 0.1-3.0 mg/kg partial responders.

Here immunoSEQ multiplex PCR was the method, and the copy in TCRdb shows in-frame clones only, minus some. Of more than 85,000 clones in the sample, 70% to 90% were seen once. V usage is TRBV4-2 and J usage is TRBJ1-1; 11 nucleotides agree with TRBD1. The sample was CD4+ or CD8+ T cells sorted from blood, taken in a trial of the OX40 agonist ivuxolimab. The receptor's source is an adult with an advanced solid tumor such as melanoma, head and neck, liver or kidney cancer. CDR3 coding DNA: TGTGCCAGCAGCCTGGGACAGGGGGACACTGAAGCTTTCTTT. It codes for CASSLGQGDTEAFF.